A single sample is the source of the 31 T cell receptor beta chains below, sequenced in a study of blood T cell repertoires in COVID-19. Clones were sequenced by immunoSEQ multiplex PCR, and TCRdb holds only the in-frame ones, with some missing. The table includes about 140,000 clones, around 83% detected once. The sample comprised peripheral blood. Every receptor here comes from an older woman with acute or convalescent COVID-19.

The chain links TRBV5-6 to TRBJ1-6; 10 bases align to TRBD1. V gave up 0 bases and J gave up 8 bases; unmatched junction bases: 8. CDR3 size: 17 residues. CDR1 SGHDT and CDR2 YYEEEE come from the germline V gene. CDR3: CASSLARDRGEDSPLHF. In nucleotides, the CDR3 is TGTGCCAGCAGCTTGGCCAGGGACAGGGGAGAGGATTCACCCCTCCACTTT.

V gene TRBV10-2 combines with J gene TRBJ1-1; D perhaps matches TRBD1 (5 bases). The CDR3 is 14 amino acids. Trimming removed 1 base from V and 2 bases from J, with 8 bases in between. From germline, CDR1 is WSHSY and CDR2 SAAADI. The CDR3 DNA reads TGCGCCAGCAGTGAGTTTGGACATAACACTGAAGCTTTCTTT. Translation: CASSEFGHNTEAFF.

This clone was seen once. The CDR3 sequence is CASTRTGTGELFF. The CDR3 DNA follows: TGTGCCAGTACCCGGACAGGAACCGGGGAGCTGTTTTTT. V gene TRBV19 combines with J gene TRBJ2-2; 7 nucleotides line up with TRBD1. The CDR3 is 13 residues long. Germline V lookup: CDR1 LNHDA, CDR2 SQIVND (reference sequence). The J segment lost 5 bases and the V segment lost 7 bases, leaving 4 bases of the junction unmatched.

This chain connects TRBV6-5 to TRBJ2-5, with 8 positions matching TRBD2. The CDR3 contains 13 residues. V gave up 6 bases and J gave up 5 bases; unmatched junction bases: 5. Germline-derived CDR1 and CDR2 are MNHEY and SVGAGI. Written as DNA, the CDR3 is TGTGCCAGCAGGAGAGCGGGGGAGGAGACCCAGTACTTC. Its translation: CASRRAGEETQYF.

The chain combines TRBV15 with TRBJ2-7; TRBD2 is a possible D gene (6 bases). Germline CDR1 LNHNV, CDR2 YYDKDF (reference sequence). Deletions cut 0 bases from V and 2 bases from J, with 14 bases between. The CDR3 runs to 16 residues. The CDR3 DNA sequence: TGTGCCACCAGCAGAGATACCCCGGGACTCACCTACGAGCAGTACTTC. It is translated as CATSRDTPGLTYEQYF. Complete variable domain (other parts from reference TRBV15 and TRBJ2-7): DAMVIQNPRYQVTQFGKPVTLSCSQTLNHNVMYWYQQKSSQAPKLLFHYYDKDFNNEADTPDNFQSRRPNTSFCFLDIRSPGLGDTAMYLCATSRDTPGLTYEQYFGPGTRLTVT.

This clone has ten or more counts. CDR3: CASSTDSSYGYTF. The DNA for the CDR3 is TGTGCCAGCAGTACGGACAGTTCCTATGGCTACACCTTC. The chain has TRBV12-3 or TRBV12-4 and TRBJ1-2; TRBD1 might be the D (6 bases). The CDR3 length is 13 residues. Between the trimmed V and J ends, which lost 5 bases and 4 bases, there was a span of 11 bases.

As to this clone: The junction differs from germline at one of its ends, possibly a read error. This sample also contains other DNA sequences that code for the same CDR3. The gene calls are TRBV9 and TRBJ2-2; 9 bases are shared with TRBD2. The CDR3 contains 15 residues. From germline, CDR1 is SGDLS and CDR2 YYNGEE. CDR3 nucleotides: TGCGCCCGCGGGGGGGGCCCAGCGAACACCGGGGAGCTGTTTTTT. Amino acids: CARGGGPANTGELFF.

This sequence joins TRBV11-3 and TRBJ2-7; a weak D match, TRBD1 (6 bases). This CDR3 spans 13 amino acids. The germline CDR1 and CDR2 sequences are SGHNT and YENEEA. V was pared by 3 bases and J by 2 bases, with 8 bases between. Here the CDR3 reads CASSFRTAYEQYF. The CDR3 DNA is TGTGCCAGCAGCTTCCGGACAGCCTACGAGCAGTACTTC.

V usage is TRBV10-2 and J usage is TRBJ1-5, with 7 bases fitting TRBD1. The germline gives CDR1 WSHSY, CDR2 SAAADI. This CDR3 spans 14 amino acids. V shed 5 bases and J 3 bases; nucleotides not matched to a gene: 4. The DNA for the CDR3 is TGCGCCAGCAGTTTAGGGGGCAACAATCAGCCCCAGCATTTT. Translating it yields CASSLGGNNQPQHF.

The rearrangement links TRBV6-5 to TRBJ1-4, with D hard to call. Germline assignment: CDR1 MNHEY and CDR2 SVGAGI. V gave up 6 bases and J gave up 0 bases, with 11 bases separating them. There are 15 residues in the CDR3. CDR3 region: CASSHQDPTNEKLFF. The CDR3 bases are TGTGCCAGCAGCCACCAGGATCCAACTAATGAAAAACTGTTTTTT.

This clone was observed a few times. The V and J genes are TRBV5-1 and TRBJ2-7, with no clear D. Germline CDR1 is SGHRS and CDR2 is YFSETQ. The CDR3 covers 13 residues. V was cut by 0 bases and J by 3 bases, with 7 bases left in between. CDR3: CASSLGQNYEQYF. DNA of the CDR3: TGCGCCAGCAGCTTGGGCCAGAACTACGAGCAGTACTTC.

In its sample, this clone was seen a few times. This chain joins TRBV6-5 and TRBJ1-2; 7 nucleotides line up with TRBD1. CDR3 length equals 15 residues. Unmatched junction bases numbered 9, after V lost 5 bases and J lost 3 bases. Germline V gene data show CDR1 as MNHEY and CDR2 as SVGAGI. The DNA for the CDR3 is TGTGCCAGCAGTCGCAAGACAGGGAGTTACTATGGCTACACCTTC. Its protein is CASSRKTGSYYGYTF.

This clone was seen a few times. The rearrangement uses TRBV19 and TRBJ2-7, with a tentative D call TRBD1 (5 bases). Trimming took 3 bases from V and 9 from J, leaving 15 bases between them. This CDR3 comprises 13 residues. Germline V gene lookup returns CDR1 LNHDA and CDR2 SQIVND (reference sequence). For the CDR3, the DNA is TGTGCCAGTAGTATGCAGGGTCAGGGCGGGCAGTACTTC. This gives the protein CASSMQGQGGQYF.

About this clone itself: Different DNA sequences within this sample yield the same CDR3. This rearrangement joins TRBV5-1 to TRBJ1-3, with D tentatively TRBD1 (6 bases). CDR3 size: 14 residues. Per germline, CDR1 SGHRS and CDR2 YFSETQ. Between the trimmed V and J ends, which lost 0 bases and 2 bases, there was a span of 6 bases. The DNA of the CDR3 is TGCGCCAGCAGCTTGGCAGGGGCTGGAAACACCATATATTTT. Translation: CASSLAGAGNTIYF.

This chain connects TRBV5-1 to TRBJ1-1, with 7 bases that match TRBD1. J lost 8 bases, V lost 4 bases, and 2 bases had no gene match. The CDR3 covers 11 residues. Germline CDR1 reads SGHRS; CDR2 reads YFSETQ. The DNA for the CDR3 is TGCGCCAGCAGCATGACAGGGGAAGCTTTCTTT. It codes for CASSMTGEAFF.

The CDR3 loop is CASSDGGYDGYTF. CDR3 bases: TGTGCCAGCAGTGACGGGGGGTACGATGGCTACACCTTC. The chain combines TRBV25-1 with TRBJ1-2; D is perhaps TRBD1 (5 bases). Trimming stripped 3 bases from V and 6 bases from J, with 11 bases between. From germline, CDR1 is MGHDK and CDR2 SYGVNS. This CDR3 has 13 residues.

The rearrangement links TRBV9 to TRBJ1-2, with D perhaps matching TRBD1 (6 bases). The CDR3 sequence is 13 residues long. The germline CDR1 and CDR2 sequences are SGDLS and YYNGEE. V lost 0 bases, J lost 8 bases, and 11 bases lay in between. DNA for the CDR3: TGTGCCAGCAGCGTAGAGACAGGCGGCGGCTACACCTTC. It specifies CASSVETGGGYTF.

The rearrangement joins TRBV4-2 to TRBJ2-1; 8 nucleotides agree with TRBD2. CDR3 length equals 16 residues. Looked up from germline, CDR1 is LGHNA and CDR2 is YNFKEQ. The trim removed 2 bases at V and 5 bases at J, leaving 8 bases unmatched. The CDR3 bases are TGTGCCAGCAGCCAACAAACAAAGCGGGGGAACAATGAGCAGTTCTTC. Amino acid sequence: CASSQQTKRGNNEQFF.

The chain couples TRBV7-2 to TRBJ2-5; 8 bases are a match to TRBD2. V lost 4 bases to trimming and J lost 5 bases; unmatched junction nucleotides: 6. The CDR3 runs 14 residues. Germline CDR1 SGHTA, CDR2 FQGNSA. DNA of the CDR3: TGTGCCAGCAGCTCGGGACTAGGATGGGAGACCCAGTACTTC. This codes for CASSSGLGWETQYF.

The chain employs TRBV9 and TRBJ2-7; 10 bases map to TRBD1. Germline assignment: CDR1 SGDLS and CDR2 YYNGEE. After removal of 4 bases from V and 6 bases from J, the junction contained 4 bases not matched to a gene. This CDR3 region has 13 residues. This CDR3 is CASSRDRGSEQYF. The CDR3 DNA reads TGTGCCAGCAGCAGGGACAGGGGAAGCGAGCAGTACTTC.

This chain's CDR3 is CASSPGQGRTEAFF. The CDR3 coding sequence is TGTGCCAGCAGCCCCGGACAGGGGCGGACTGAAGCTTTCTTT. The J gene is TRBJ1-1, the V gene TRBV9; 9 bases map to TRBD1. The CDR3 covers 14 residues. J lost 5 bases, V lost 4 bases, and 6 bases had no gene match. Germline CDR1 reads SGDLS; CDR2 reads YYNGEE. Supplemented by reference TRBV9 and TRBJ1-1, the full variable domain reads DSGVTQTPKHLITATGQRVTLRCSPRSGDLSVYWYQQSLDQGLQFLIQYYNGEERAKGNILERFSAQQFPDLHSELNLSSLELGDSALYFCASSPGQGRTEAFFGQGTRLTVV.

The chain links TRBV28 to TRBJ2-5; D is undetermined. Germline V gene sequence: CDR1 MDHEN, CDR2 SYDVKM. V was pared by 7 bases and J by 2 bases, with 11 bases between. This CDR3 has 13 residues. The CDR3 bases are TGTGCCAGCACCGACGGCGGACAAGAGACCCAGTACTTC. Amino acid sequence: CASTDGGQETQYF.

The chain combines TRBV11-3 with TRBJ2-3; D may be TRBD2 (5 bases). The CDR3 consists of 17 residues. Germline CDR1 reads SGHNT; CDR2 reads YENEEA. Between the trimmed V and J ends, which lost 6 bases and 0 bases, there was a span of 19 bases. CDR3 sequence reads: CASRPHPTGESTDTQYF. In nucleotides, the CDR3 is TGTGCCAGCAGACCACATCCCACCGGGGAGAGCACAGATACGCAGTATTTT.

The chain employs TRBV4-2 and TRBJ2-2; 11 bases match TRBD2. The CDR3 loop spans 20 amino acids. Germline assignment: CDR1 LGHNA and CDR2 YNFKEQ. The V and J ends lost 2 bases and 0 bases, in that order; junction bases with no gene match: 11. The CDR3 protein is CASSQRPLGSGGANTGELFF. CDR3 sequence (DNA): TGTGCCAGCAGCCAACGACCACTGGGTAGCGGGGGGGCGAACACCGGGGAGCTGTTTTTT.

V usage is TRBV2 and J usage is TRBJ1-1; D is unresolved. With 7 bases removed from V and 0 bases from J, the gap between germline ends came to 9 bases. The CDR3 has 13 residues. Germline loops: CDR1 SNHLY, CDR2 FYNNEI. CDR3 in amino acids: CASTGEVNTEAFF. The CDR3 nucleotides read TGTGCCAGCACCGGTGAAGTGAACACTGAAGCTTTCTTT.

V gene TRBV27 combines with J gene TRBJ1-1, with 8 bases identical to TRBD1. Losses at the gene ends were 8 bases for V and 10 bases for J; bases not matched to a gene: 6. The germline gives CDR1 MNHEY, CDR2 SMNVEV (reference sequence). The CDR3 has 11 amino acids. The CDR3: CASFRDRRAFF. CDR3 nucleotide sequence: TGTGCCAGCTTCCGGGACAGGCGAGCTTTCTTT.

The CDR3 DNA sequence: TGTGCCACCAGTGATTTGATGTCGAGCTCCTACAATGAGCAGTTCTTC. It encodes CATSDLMSSSYNEQFF. This rearrangement joins TRBV24-1 to TRBJ2-1; D not certain. The CDR3 runs 16 residues. Germline assignment: CDR1 KGHDR and CDR2 SFDVKD. The ends were cut back, 0 bases at V and 0 bases at J, with 8 bases in the middle.

The V call is TRBV28, the J call TRBJ2-7; D perhaps matches TRBD2 (5 bases). Germline-derived CDR1 and CDR2 are MDHEN and SYDVKM. V lost 3 bases, J lost 5 bases, and 20 bases lay in between. The CDR3 is made up of 16 amino acids. CDR3 coding DNA: TGTGCCAGCAGTTTGCCGCGGGTACAAGGGATAAACGAGCAGTACTTC. This translates into CASSLPRVQGINEQYF.

The CDR3 bases are TGCAGCGTTGAAGTTGCGGGACAGGGCTCCTACGAGCAGTACTTC. Its protein product is CSVEVAGQGSYEQYF. The chain links TRBV29-1 to TRBJ2-7; 9 nucleotides match TRBD1. Germline values: CDR1 SQVTM, CDR2 ANQGSEA. The CDR3 is 15 residues long. Losses at the gene ends were 1 base for V and 0 bases for J; bases not matched to a gene: 4.

This chain joins TRBV27 and TRBJ1-1; maybe TRBD1 (5 bases). Per germline, CDR1 MNHEY and CDR2 SMNVEV (reference sequence). The CDR3 is 15 residues long. Trimming took 3 bases from V and 5 from J, leaving 16 bases between them. CDR3 coding DNA: TGTGCCAGCAGTTTTCGCGGGGGATGGGGGACTGAAGCTTTCTTT. Its protein is CASSFRGGWGTEAFF.

V usage is TRBV7-2 and J usage is TRBJ1-5, with 8 nucleotides matching TRBD1. V dropped 5 bases and J dropped 6; count of bases not matched to a gene: 9. CDR3 length: 15 residues. CDR1 is SGHTA, CDR2 FQGNSA, per germline. Here the CDR3 DNA reads TGTGCCAGCAGCACATCAGGGGGCGGTAGTCAGCCCCAGCATTTT. Protein: CASSTSGGGSQPQHF.